This T cell receptor beta chain was captured in a study of cytomegalovirus exposure and HLA in healthy donors. CDR3 length: 18 residues. With 3 bases clipped from V and 2 bases from J, the junction kept 15 bases outside the gene matches. Germline V gene lookup returns CDR1 GTSNPN and CDR2 SVGIG (reference sequence). With 60 Vbeta and 13 Jbeta primers, the PCR was carried out. Clones were sequenced by immunoSEQ multiplex PCR, and TCRdb holds only the in-frame ones, with some missing. The sample lists 150,000 or so clones; about four fifths were seen once. Whole-study findings and limits: Highly shared variants forming one cluster were likely a sequencing artifact. V- and J-gene trimming of TCR beta was linked (in a later analysis) to a missense DCLRE1C variant. TCR beta sequences reportedly predicted most subjects' HLA-A and HLA-B alleles accurately.

Participants comprised healthy donors of bone marrow. For this clone: What it binds is unknown.

The sequenced material came from PBMCs. The receptor's source is a boy aged 2 to 10 in good health and CMV-seronegative. The chain combines TRBV30 with TRBJ2-3, with 9 bases matching TRBD1. In DNA form, the CDR3 reads TGTGCCTGGAGCCCGGGACAGGGAGGGAGCGGGTTCACAGATACGCAGTATTTT. Amino acids: CAWSPGQGGSGFTDTQYF.